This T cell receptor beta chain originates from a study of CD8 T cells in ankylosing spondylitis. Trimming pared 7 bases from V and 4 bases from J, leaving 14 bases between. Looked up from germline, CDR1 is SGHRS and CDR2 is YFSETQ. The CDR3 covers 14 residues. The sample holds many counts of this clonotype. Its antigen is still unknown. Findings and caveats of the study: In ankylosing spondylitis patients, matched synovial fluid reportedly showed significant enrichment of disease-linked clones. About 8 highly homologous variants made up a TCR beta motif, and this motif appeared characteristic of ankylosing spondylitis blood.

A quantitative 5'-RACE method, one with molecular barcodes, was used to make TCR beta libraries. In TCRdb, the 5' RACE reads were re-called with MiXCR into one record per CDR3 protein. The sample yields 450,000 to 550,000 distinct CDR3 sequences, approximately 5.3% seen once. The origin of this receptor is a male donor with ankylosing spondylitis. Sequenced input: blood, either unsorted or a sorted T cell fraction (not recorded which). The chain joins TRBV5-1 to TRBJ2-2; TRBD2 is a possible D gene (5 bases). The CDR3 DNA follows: TGCGCCAGCCGGACGGGAATGGGCACCGGGGAGCTGTTTTTT. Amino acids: CASRTGMGTGELFF. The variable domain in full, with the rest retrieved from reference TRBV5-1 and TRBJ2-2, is KAGVTQTPRYLIKTRGQQVTLSCSPISGHRSVSWYQQTPGQGLQFLFEYFSETQRNKGNFPGRFSGRQFSNSRSEMNVSTLELGDSALYLCASRTGMGTGELFFGEGSRLTVL.